This TCR beta chain was sequenced for a study of cytomegalovirus exposure and HLA in healthy donors. Study as a whole: HLA-typed donors contributed around 82 million unique TCRs, which were held in an early data release. Findings and limits, study-wide: At a 0.05 false discovery rate, a later analysis found around 17,000 TCR beta sequences to be associated with HLA alleles. Sequences of the TCR beta chain were said to predict the HLA-A and HLA-B alleles of most subjects accurately. Earlier results showed most TCR beta V segments being productive about 87% or about 30% of the time.

Amplification used 60 Vbeta primers and 13 Jbeta primers. Libraries were prepared by immunoSEQ multiplex PCR; TCRdb keeps only in-frame clonotypes and omits some of them. The sample lists 110,000 or so clones, over 60% occurring once. Trimming took 3 bases from V and 0 from J, leaving 12 bases between them. The CDR3 loop spans 15 amino acids. Germline V gives CDR1 KGHSH, CDR2 LQKENI. Concerning this clone: The target antigen is unknown.

This clonotype originated in a man between 18 and 35 years old in good health and CMV-seropositive. The chain uses TRBV18 and TRBJ2-7, with TRBD2 as a possible D gene (6 bases). The sequenced sample was PBMCs. The CDR3 reads CASSPGGRSSYEQYF. As DNA, the CDR3 is TGTGCCAGCTCACCGGGGGGTCGGAGCTCCTACGAGCAGTACTTC.